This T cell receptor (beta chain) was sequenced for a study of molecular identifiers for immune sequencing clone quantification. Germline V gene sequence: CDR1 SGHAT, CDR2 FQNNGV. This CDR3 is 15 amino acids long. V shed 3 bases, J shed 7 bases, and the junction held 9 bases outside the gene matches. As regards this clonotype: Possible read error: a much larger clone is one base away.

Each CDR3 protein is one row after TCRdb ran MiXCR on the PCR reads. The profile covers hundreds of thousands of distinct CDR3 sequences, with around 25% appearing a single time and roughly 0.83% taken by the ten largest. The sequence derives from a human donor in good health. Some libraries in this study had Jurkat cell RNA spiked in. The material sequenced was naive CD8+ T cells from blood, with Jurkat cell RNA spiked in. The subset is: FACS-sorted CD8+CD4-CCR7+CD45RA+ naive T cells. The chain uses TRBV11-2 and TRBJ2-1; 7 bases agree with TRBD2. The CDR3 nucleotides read TGTGCCAGCAGCTTTGGACTAACGGGGGGAAATGAGCAGTTCTTC. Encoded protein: CASSFGLTGGNEQFF.